What follows describes a single TCR beta chain. TCRdb's table, derived via immunoSEQ multiplex PCR, lists solely in-frame clones and lacks some. The sample lists roughly 80,000 clones, approximately 91% occurring once. The data stem from a study of technical replicates of blood from a few donors. Germline V gene lookup returns CDR1 MDHEN and CDR2 SYDVKM. V lost 3 bases to trimming and J lost 5 bases, with 19 bases between them. The CDR3 contains 16 residues. The sequencing input was T cells isolated from PBMCs. The V gene is TRBV28, the J gene TRBJ2-5; D may be TRBD1 (6 bases). The sequence was collected from a human donor in good health. The CDR3 reads CASSLGATYPRETQYF. CDR3 DNA: TGTGCCAGCAGTTTGGGGGCGACCTACCCCAGGGAGACCCAGTACTTC.